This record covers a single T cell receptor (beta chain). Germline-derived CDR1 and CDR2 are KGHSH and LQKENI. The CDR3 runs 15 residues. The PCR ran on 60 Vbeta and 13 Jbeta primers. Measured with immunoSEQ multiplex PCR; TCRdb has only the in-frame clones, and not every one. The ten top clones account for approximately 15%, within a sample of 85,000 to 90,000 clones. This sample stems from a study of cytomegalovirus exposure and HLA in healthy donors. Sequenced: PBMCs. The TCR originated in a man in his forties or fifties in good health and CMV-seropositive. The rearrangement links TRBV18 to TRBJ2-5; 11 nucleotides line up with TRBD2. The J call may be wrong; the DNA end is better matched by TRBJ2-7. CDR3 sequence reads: CASSPLAGGGYEQYF. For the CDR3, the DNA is TGTGCCAGCTCACCGCTAGCGGGAGGTGGCTACGAGCAGTACTTC.